One and the same sample provided the 2 T cell receptor beta chains below, sequenced in a study of regulatory T cells in long-lasting Graves disease. Described time point: persistent/refractory GD, antithyroid drugs over 5 years with positive TRAb. Extracted PBMC RNA gave rise to the TCR library. Arm-PCR of CDR3 regions with iRepertoire HTBI primers generated TCR beta libraries. TCRdb reprocessed the multiplex PCR reads via MiXCR and lists one record per CDR3 protein. The table has a few hundred thousand distinct CDR3 sequences, over 20% seen once. The source material was peripheral blood mononuclear cells (PBMCs), sampled when the disease was refractory, from a patient treated with antithyroid drugs. These receptors all stem from a female donor with Graves disease.

Ten or more counts support this clonotype. One end of the junction is discordant with germline, which a read error may explain. The genes are TRBV10-3 and TRBJ1-1; D is undetermined. The CDR3 has 12 residues. CDR1 is ENHRY and CDR2 is SYGVKD in the germline V gene. The CDR3 here is CAISDRNAEAFF. The CDR3 DNA reads TGTGCCATCAGTGATCGGAACGCTGAAGCTTTCTTT.

Many counts were recorded for this clonotype. The chain employs TRBV20-1 and TRBJ2-7, with 10 bases aligning to TRBD2. This CDR3 contains 13 residues. Germline V lookup: CDR1 DFQATT, CDR2 SNEGSKA (reference sequence). V was clipped by 7 bases and J by 6 bases; unmatched bases: 9. The CDR3 coding sequence is TGCAGTGTCGGACTAGCGGATTGGGGCGAGCAGTACTTC. Translation gives CSVGLADWGEQYF.